This T cell receptor (beta chain) was captured by sequencing in a study of T cells after yellow fever vaccination. Each CDR3 protein is one row after TCRdb ran MiXCR on the 5' RACE reads. The data contain tens of thousands of distinct CDR3 sequences, approximately 4.9% of them singletons. The CDR3 has 16 amino acids. V was trimmed by 1 base and J by 5 bases, leaving 17 bases between them. The V gene's germline CDR1 is SGHNT and CDR2 YYREEE (reference sequence). This TCR derives from a man aged 18 to 29 who received the YFV17D yellow fever vaccine. The V gene is TRBV5-4, the J gene TRBJ2-3, with D possibly matching TRBD2 (5 bases). The sample here was PBMCs, either bulk or a sorted T-cell subset (CD4+, CD8+, memory, or dextramer-sorted; not recorded which), taken on the day of the yellow fever booster vaccination. The CDR3 nucleotides are TGTGCCAGCAGCTTGAGTTGGTCTGCCGAGGGAGATACGCAGTATTTT. This encodes CASSLSWSAEGDTQYF.